The clone carrying this T cell receptor beta chain was detected only a few times. Two negative PCRs, clearance, or symptom resolution were required of recovered Cohort 3 donors. The data were obtained in a study of blood T cell repertoires in COVID-19. Study information: Sources were T cells, B-cell-depleted T cells, or PBMCs; the material itself was cDNA or gDNA.

Clones were sequenced by immunoSEQ multiplex PCR, and TCRdb holds only the in-frame ones, with some missing. The table lists about 210,000 clones, around four fifths of them singletons. CDR3 length: 13 amino acids. From germline, CDR1 is ENHRY and CDR2 SYGVKD. Trimming cost V 4 bases and J 4 bases, with 10 bases left between them. J is TRBJ1-1 and V is TRBV10-3, with no clear D. Sequenced material: PBMCs or T cells enriched from blood (not recorded which). The receptor was isolated from a man aged 40-55 years who had recovered from COVID-19. CDR3 loop: CAISGGGSTEAFF. CDR3 DNA sequence: TGTGCCATCAGTGGAGGAGGGAGCACTGAAGCTTTCTTT.